This T cell receptor beta chain was found in a study of CD8+CD57+ T cells in acquired aplastic anemia. Across the study: Sorted CD4+ and CD8+ cell DNA averaged around 3 ug.

Investigators profiled TCR beta VDJ and CDR3 from genomic DNA template. Each CDR3 protein is one row after TCRdb ran MiXCR on the reads. The data hold about 150,000 distinct CDR3 sequences, with approximately 52% observed a single time. Those patients picked for sequencing had displayed CD8+CD57+ cell expansion on flow cytometry. In all patients, the disease was severe acquired aplastic anemia. Patient blood was sampled before any therapy had been received. This clonotype occurred many times. Its antigen is as yet unknown. Whole-study results and caveats: Patients shared approximately 30 CD8+ CDR3 sequences with controls.

Germline CDR1 KGHDR, CDR2 SFDVKD. The CDR3 covers 16 residues. The V and J ends lost 5 bases and 7 bases respectively, with 20 bases between them. This chain uses TRBV24-1 with TRBJ2-1, with D possibly being TRBD1 or TRBD2 (6 bases each). This clonotype was obtained from a human donor with aplastic anemia. Source material: sorted CD4+, CD8+, or CD8+CD57+ T cells (not recorded which) from PBMCs. The CDR3 region has the DNA TGTGCCACCAGTGCCCTACGGGGGCGCGATAGAAATGAGCAGTTCTTC. It yields the protein CATSALRGRDRNEQFF.